What follows describes a single T cell receptor (beta chain). Original processing methods: Amplifying reference gene primers gave estimates of nucleated cell counts. TCRdb keeps only in-frame clones here, not all; method: immunoSEQ multiplex PCR. V, J and clone size derive from that table, while D and trimming were established from the DNA sequence. The repertoire consists of under 250,000 clones, with roughly 80% occurring once and the leading ten covering 3.6%. Everyone who took part was roughly 18 to 89 years old, and they came from about 25 US areas. The entry originates in a study of blood T cell repertoires in COVID-19. Sequences were obtained from PBMCs or T cells enriched from blood (not recorded which). The source is a woman in her thirties or forties who had been exposed to COVID-19.

CDR3 protein: CASSQDARGGYTF. The CDR3, as DNA: TGCGCCAGCAGCCAAGATGCGCGAGGGGGCTACACCTTC. V usage is TRBV4-3 and J usage is TRBJ1-2; no reliable D call. The V gene lost 0 bases and the J gene lost 8 bases, with 10 bases spanning the gap. Germline V gene sequence: CDR1 LGHNA, CDR2 YSLEER. The CDR3 covers 13 residues.